Shown below are 5 T cell receptor beta chains from a single sample sequenced in a study of blood T cell repertoires in COVID-19. Some clones are missing from TCRdb's copy, which holds only in-frame ones; the method was immunoSEQ multiplex PCR. This table holds approximately 390,000 clones, about 83% found once. Sequencing was carried out using PBMCs or T cells enriched from blood (not recorded which). These receptors were taken from a woman in her forties or fifties who had recovered from COVID-19.

The J gene is TRBJ2-7, the V gene TRBV27, with 9 nucleotides matching TRBD1. The CDR3 extends over 18 amino acids. Per the germline V gene, CDR1 is MNHEY and CDR2 is SMNVEV (reference sequence). V lost 5 bases, J lost 2 bases, and 16 bases stayed unmatched. CDR3 nucleotide sequence: TGTGCCAGCAGTATTTATACCACGGGACAGGGCCCCCCCTACGAGCAGTACTTC. This sequence encodes CASSIYTTGQGPPYEQYF.

The rearrangement uses TRBV2 and TRBJ1-2, with D tentatively TRBD1 (5 bases). There are 14 residues in the CDR3. V was shortened by 8 bases and J by 6 bases, with 19 bases between the two germline ends. The germline CDR1 and CDR2 sequences are SNHLY and FYNNEI. The CDR3 nucleotides are TGTGCCAGCCGAGGGGAAGGGCGGGGGAATGGCTACACCTTC. Amino acids: CASRGEGRGNGYTF.

The J gene is TRBJ1-4, the V gene TRBV28, with 10 bases lining up with TRBD1. V lost 5 bases to trimming and J lost 8 bases; unmatched junction nucleotides: 5. The CDR3 is 14 residues long. Germline V lookup: CDR1 MDHEN, CDR2 SYDVKM. The CDR3 DNA sequence: TGTGCCAGCAGTAAGGGACAGGGGCTCGAAAAACTGTTTTTT. It encodes CASSKGQGLEKLFF.

V and J are TRBV28 and TRBJ1-2; 10 nucleotides line up with TRBD1. The germline gives CDR1 MDHEN, CDR2 SYDVKM. This CDR3 is built from 15 residues. Germline trimming cut 4 bases from V and 4 bases from J; bases unmatched to any gene: 6. CDR3 sequence reads: CASSSTGGDRYGYTF. The CDR3 DNA reads as TGTGCCAGCAGTTCGACAGGGGGCGACCGCTATGGCTACACCTTC.

This clone has only a few counts. V usage is TRBV7-9 and J usage is TRBJ1-6, with a tentative D call TRBD1 (5 bases). Trimming removed 2 bases at V and 7 bases at J, with 9 bases between. This CDR3 region has 14 residues. Germline V gene sequence: CDR1 SEHNR, CDR2 FQNEAQ (reference sequence). The CDR3 bases are TGTGCCAGCAGCTTAACGCGGGGGAATTCACCCCTCCACTTT. Protein: CASSLTRGNSPLHF.